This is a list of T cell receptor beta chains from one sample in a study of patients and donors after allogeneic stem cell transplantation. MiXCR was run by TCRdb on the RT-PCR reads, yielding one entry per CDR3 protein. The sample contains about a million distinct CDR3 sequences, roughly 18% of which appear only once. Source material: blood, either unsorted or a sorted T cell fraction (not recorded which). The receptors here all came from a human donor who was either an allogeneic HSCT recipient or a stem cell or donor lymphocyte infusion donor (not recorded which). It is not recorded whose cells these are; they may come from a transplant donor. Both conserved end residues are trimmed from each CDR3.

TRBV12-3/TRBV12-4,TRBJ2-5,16,ASSLGIFSGGGQETQY
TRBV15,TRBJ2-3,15,ATSRDLGRGSTDTQY
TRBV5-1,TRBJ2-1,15,ASSLRREGRGANEQF
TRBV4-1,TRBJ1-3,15,ASSPPGGESRGNTIY
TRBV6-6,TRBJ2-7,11,ASSRQHSYEQY
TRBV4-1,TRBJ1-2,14,ASSQDRRAGNRGYT
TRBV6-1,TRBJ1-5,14,ASSEDWTFAGQPQH
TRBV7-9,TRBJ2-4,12,ASSQQGAMDIQY
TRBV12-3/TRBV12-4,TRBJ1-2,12,ASSLVQGNYGYT
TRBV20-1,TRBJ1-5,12,SARALGDNQPQH
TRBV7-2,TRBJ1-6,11,ASSLPTDSPLH
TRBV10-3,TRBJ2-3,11,AIRRTGTDTQY
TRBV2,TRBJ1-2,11,ASRVTGNYGYT
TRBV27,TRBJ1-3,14,ASRTFGRGSGNTIY
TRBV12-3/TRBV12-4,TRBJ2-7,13,ASSPQEGGPYEQY
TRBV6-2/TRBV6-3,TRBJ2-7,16,ASSYSTMGLAISYEQY
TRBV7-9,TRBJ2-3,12,ASSLEALTDTQY
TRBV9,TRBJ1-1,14,ASSVGAGGSNTEAF
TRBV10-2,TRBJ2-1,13,ASSKTSGSQNEQF
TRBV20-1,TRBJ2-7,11,SASTSLRGEQY
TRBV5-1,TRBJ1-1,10,ASRDSNTEAF
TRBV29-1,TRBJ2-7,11,SVRGDIPYEQY
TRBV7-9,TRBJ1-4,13,ASRPGQSTNEKLF
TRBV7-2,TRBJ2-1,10,ASSLSGPPQF
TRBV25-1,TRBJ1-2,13,ASSEAGNANYGYT
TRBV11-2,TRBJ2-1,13,ASSSEGRRLDEQF
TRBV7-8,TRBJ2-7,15,ASSSRGRQGSSYEQY
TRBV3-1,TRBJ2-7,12,ASSRGEPSYEQY
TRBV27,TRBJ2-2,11,ASSSRETGELF
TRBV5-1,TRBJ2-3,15,ASSFSPSGGGTDTQY
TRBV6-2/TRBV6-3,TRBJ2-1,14,ASSYSPGTGGNEQF
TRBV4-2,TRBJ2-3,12,ASSQDLHTDTQY
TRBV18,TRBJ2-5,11,ASSEQGQETQY
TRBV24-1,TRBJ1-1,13,ATRETGKKDTEAF
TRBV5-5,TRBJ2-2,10,ASSPEAGELF
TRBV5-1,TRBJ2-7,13,ASTLLTSGTYEQY
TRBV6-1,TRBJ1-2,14,ASGEGQWKKDYGYT
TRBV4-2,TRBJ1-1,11,ASKRLADTEAF
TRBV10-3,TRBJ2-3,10,AISEIIDTQY
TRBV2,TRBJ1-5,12,ASRGGGVGQPQH
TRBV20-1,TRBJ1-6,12,SARGQGGDSPLH
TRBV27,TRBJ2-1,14,ASRINGASGAYEQF
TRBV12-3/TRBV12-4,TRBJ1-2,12,ASSLIGEGYGYT
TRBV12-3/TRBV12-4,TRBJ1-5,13,ASSLGQHSNQPQH
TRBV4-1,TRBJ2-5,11,ASSQGFSETQY
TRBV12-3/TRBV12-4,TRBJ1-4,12,ASSKVERGEKLF
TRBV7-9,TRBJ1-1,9,ASSKNRGAF
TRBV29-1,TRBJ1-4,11,SVAEGAVEKLF
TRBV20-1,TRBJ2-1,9,SASGDGEQF
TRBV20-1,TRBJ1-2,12,SAREEEEAYGYT
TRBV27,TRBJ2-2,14,ASKNPGLPNTGELF
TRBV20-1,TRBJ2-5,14,SARDRFGGDQETQY
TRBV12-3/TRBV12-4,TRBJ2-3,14,ASSSPLTGGTDTQY
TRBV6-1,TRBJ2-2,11,ASKDRVRGELF
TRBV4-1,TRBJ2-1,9,ASSQDVEQF
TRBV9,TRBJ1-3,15,ASTLGRGGHSGNTIY
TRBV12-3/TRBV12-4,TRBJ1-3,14,ASSPSPSGLADTIY